The 13 T cell receptor beta chains below all came from one sample that was sequenced in a study of blood T cell repertoires in COVID-19. Measured with immunoSEQ multiplex PCR; TCRdb has only the in-frame clones, and not every one. The table shows tens of thousands of clones, with around 89% occurring only once. The sample was peripheral blood. These receptors all stem from a human donor in a cohort sampled during active COVID-19.

This chain joins TRBV5-1 and TRBJ2-3, with TRBD2 matching 10 bases. This CDR3 is 16 amino acids long. CDR1 is SGHRS and CDR2 is YFSETQ in the germline V gene. The ends lost 4 bases at V and 6 bases at J; junction bases unmatched: 11. The CDR3 sequence is CASSPRPSGSGDTQYF. As DNA, the CDR3 is TGCGCCAGCAGCCCCCGACCTAGCGGGAGTGGGGATACGCAGTATTTT.

This sequence joins TRBV5-1 and TRBJ2-5, with D perhaps matching TRBD2 (5 bases). The germline gives CDR1 SGHRS, CDR2 YFSETQ. V was pared by 6 bases and J by 5 bases, with 14 bases between. The CDR3 contains 13 residues. CDR3 DNA: TGCGCCAGCACTACACAGAGGGCCGAGACCCAGTACTTC. It yields the protein CASTTQRAETQYF.

J is TRBJ1-3 and V is TRBV29-1; D not certain. V gave up 0 bases and J gave up 2 bases, with 11 bases separating them. The CDR3 has 15 amino acids. Looked up from germline, CDR1 is SQVTM and CDR2 is ANQGSEA. CDR3 protein: CSVEDYVRTGNTIYF. CDR3 DNA: TGCAGCGTTGAAGATTATGTCAGGACTGGAAACACCATATATTTT.

The CDR3 here is CASPGTGMNYGYTF. In DNA, the CDR3 is TGTGCCAGCCCCGGGACAGGGATGAACTATGGCTACACCTTC. V usage is TRBV21-1 and J usage is TRBJ1-2; TRBD1, the D gene given by the table, was not confirmed from the DNA. TRBV21-1 is described as a pseudogene. CDR3 length equals 14 residues.

The chain has TRBV28 and TRBJ1-2, with D possibly being TRBD1 (5 bases). Per germline, CDR1 MDHEN and CDR2 SYDVKM. The CDR3 covers 15 residues. Trimming pared 6 bases from V and 1 base from J, leaving 15 bases between. This CDR3 is CASSGGDLINYGYTF. Here the CDR3 DNA reads TGTGCCAGCAGCGGAGGGGACCTCATTAACTATGGCTACACCTTC.

This clone turned up a few times. The genes are TRBV9 and TRBJ1-1; D remains ambiguous. V lost 3 bases to trimming and J lost 4 bases, with 13 bases between them. This CDR3 has 14 amino acids. Germline CDR1 is SGDLS and CDR2 is YYNGEE. The DNA for the CDR3 is TGTGCCAGCAGCGAGAGGGCCTTCGCCACTGAAGCTTTCTTT. Its translation is CASSERAFATEAFF.

This chain connects TRBV13 to TRBJ2-4; tentative D call: TRBD1 (5 bases). The V end was cut by 5 bases, the J end by 4 bases, with 12 bases between. The CDR3 extends over 14 amino acids. Germline CDR1 reads PRHDT; CDR2 reads FYEKMQ (reference sequence). The CDR3 bases are TGTGCCAGCAGCATAGAGACAGAGAAAAACATTCAGTACTTC. It encodes CASSIETEKNIQYF.

The V and J genes are TRBV7-2 and TRBJ2-1; perhaps TRBD1 as D (6 bases). Trimming left V 5 bases short and J 4 bases short, with 9 bases between. CDR1 and CDR2 (germline): SGHTA, FQGNSA. The CDR3 spans 13 residues. CDR3 region: CASSIGTYNEQFF. In nucleotides, the CDR3 is TGTGCCAGCAGCATTGGGACATACAATGAGCAGTTCTTC.

The chain has TRBV28 and TRBJ2-1, with 7 bases identical to TRBD2. Trimming removed 2 bases from V and 13 bases from J; junction bases left unmatched: 5. CDR3 length: 12 amino acids. Germline loops: CDR1 MDHEN, CDR2 SYDVKM. This chain's CDR3 is CASSLPAGVQFF. The CDR3 coding sequence is TGTGCCAGCAGTTTACCGGCGGGAGTACAGTTCTTC. Full variable domain (missing parts from reference TRBV28 and TRBJ2-1): DVKVTQSSRYLVKRTGEKVFLECVQDMDHENMFWYRQDPGLGLRLIYFSYDVKMKEKGDIPEGYSVSREKKERFSLILESASTNQTSMYLCASSLPAGVQFFGPGTRLTVL.

V is TRBV5-1 and J is TRBJ2-2, with TRBD2 identical over 10 bases. This CDR3 comprises 18 residues. V was clipped by 4 bases and J by 7 bases; unmatched bases: 16. CDR1 is SGHRS and CDR2 is YFSETQ in the germline V gene. The CDR3 coding sequence is TGCGCCAGCAGCCTACAACCTACTTCTAGCGGGAGCATCGGGGAGCTGTTTTTT. Its protein product is CASSLQPTSSGSIGELFF.

The chain recombines TRBV14 with TRBJ1-1; D gene ambiguous. Germline values: CDR1 SGHDN, CDR2 FVKESK. CDR3 length equals 14 residues. V was trimmed by 3 bases and J by 1 base, leaving 9 bases between them. CDR3 protein: CASSQLLANTEAFF. CDR3 nucleotides: TGTGCCAGCAGCCAGCTTCTGGCGAACACTGAAGCTTTCTTT.

This chain connects TRBV7-2 to TRBJ2-2, with TRBD2 as a possible D gene (7 bases). Germline assignment: CDR1 SGHTA and CDR2 FQGNSA. The CDR3 spans 15 residues. V lost 5 bases to trimming and J lost 0 bases, with 10 bases between them. The CDR3 bases are TGTGCCAGCAGCAAGGGGGGGGCGAACACCGGGGAGCTGTTTTTT. This encodes CASSKGGANTGELFF.

The CDR3 is CASSPIATSGRYEQYF. The CDR3, as DNA: TGTGCCAGCAGCCCTATCGCGACTAGCGGGAGGTACGAGCAGTACTTC. The chain is built from TRBV28 and TRBJ2-7, with 13 bases identical to TRBD2. This CDR3 spans 16 amino acids. V shed 6 bases, J shed 4 bases, and the junction held 9 bases outside the gene matches. CDR1 MDHEN and CDR2 SYDVKM come from the germline V gene.